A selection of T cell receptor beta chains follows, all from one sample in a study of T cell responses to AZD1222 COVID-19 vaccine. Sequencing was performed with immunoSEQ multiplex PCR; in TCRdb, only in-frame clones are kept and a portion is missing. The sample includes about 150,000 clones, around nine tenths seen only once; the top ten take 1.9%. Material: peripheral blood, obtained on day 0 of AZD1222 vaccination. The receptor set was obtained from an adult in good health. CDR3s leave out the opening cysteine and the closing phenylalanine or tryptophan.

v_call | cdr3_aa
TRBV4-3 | ASSQNSEGSYT
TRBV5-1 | ASSPDRSPGNTIY
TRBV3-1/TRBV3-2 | ASRDWEMNTEAF
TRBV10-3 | AISESRDTDTQY
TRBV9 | ASSVANVLAGVDEQF
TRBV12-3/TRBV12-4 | ASSSGGKAEAF
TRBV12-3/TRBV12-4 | ASSLAEDRV
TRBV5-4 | ASSHTGSSGNTIY
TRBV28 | ASSFSAGEAF
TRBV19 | ASPPAIRLYEKLF
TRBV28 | ASSRGRESEAF
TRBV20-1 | SASLPGGTQETQY
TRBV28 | ASTEDSYNEQF
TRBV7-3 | ASSLLGFRGQGNTEAF
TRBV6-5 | ASLFNGYT
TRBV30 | AWSVREAF
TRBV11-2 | ASSLPREQY
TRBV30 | AWGKASEAF
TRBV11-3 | ASSSLAESNEQF
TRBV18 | ASSPPGTRAGELF
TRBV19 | ASMPTGLAGVGDTQY
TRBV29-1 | SAADGSSYNEQF
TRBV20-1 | SADPRDLAF
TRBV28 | ASSDDPGLGGTEAF
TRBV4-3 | ASSQKPRDRGPPNEKLF
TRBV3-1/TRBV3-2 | ASSPGSLNTEAF
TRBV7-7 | ASSRSIEGRETQY
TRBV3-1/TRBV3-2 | ASSQLEGAEAF
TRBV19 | ASSGRQGTEAF
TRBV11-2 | ASGTTGINSPLH
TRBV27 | ASSITYEQY
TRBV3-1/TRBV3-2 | ASSPTGLENEKLF
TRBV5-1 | ASSTGGQGATYGYT
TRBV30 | AWSVIREQY
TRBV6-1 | ASSETTGSDTEAF
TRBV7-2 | ASTSQGTRNTIY
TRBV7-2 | ASSLEFGNQPQH
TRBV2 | ASSDTPPWASGNTIY
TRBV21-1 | ASSNLGPSSYNSPLH
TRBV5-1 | ASSLYGEANQPQH
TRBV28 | ASGLILSGYT
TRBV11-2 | ASSSDRRGGYT
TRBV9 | ASSVTGGTEAF
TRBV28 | ASSQLGTIQY
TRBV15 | ATSRERGVLAVSSYNEQF
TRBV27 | ASSLIGQNYGYT
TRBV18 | ASSDGGYTEAF
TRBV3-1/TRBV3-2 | ASSLSAGNQPQH
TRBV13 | ASSGPTGIGTEAF